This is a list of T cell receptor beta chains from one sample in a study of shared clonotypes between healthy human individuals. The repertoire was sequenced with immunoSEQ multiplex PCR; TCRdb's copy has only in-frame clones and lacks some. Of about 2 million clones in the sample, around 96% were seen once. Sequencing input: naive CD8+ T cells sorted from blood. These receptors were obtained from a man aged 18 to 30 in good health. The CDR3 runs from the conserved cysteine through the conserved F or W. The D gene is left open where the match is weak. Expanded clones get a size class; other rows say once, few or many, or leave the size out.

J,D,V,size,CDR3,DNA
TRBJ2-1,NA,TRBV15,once,CATSRLGEGEFF,TGTGCCACCAGCAGACTAGGGGAAGGGGAGTTCTTC
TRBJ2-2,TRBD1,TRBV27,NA,CASSFGTGLPGELFF,TGTGCCAGCAGTTTCGGGACAGGGCTCCCCGGGGAGCTGTTTTTT
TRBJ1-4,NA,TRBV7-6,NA,CASSIAMGNEKLFF,TGTGCCAGCAGCATAGCTATGGGGAATGAAAAACTGTTTTTT
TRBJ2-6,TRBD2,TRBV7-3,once,CASSSGLADYSGANVLTF,TGTGCCAGCAGCTCGGGACTAGCGGATTACTCTGGGGCCAACGTCCTGACTTTC
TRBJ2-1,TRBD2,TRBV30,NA,CAWSSGRAGNEQFF,TGTGCCTGGAGTAGTGGGAGGGCCGGAAATGAGCAGTTCTTC
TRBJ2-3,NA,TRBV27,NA,CASSLWGRGTDTQYF,TGTGCCAGCAGTTTATGGGGTAGGGGCACAGATACGCAGTATTTT
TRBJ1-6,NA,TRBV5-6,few,CASSLVSGVSSPLHF,TGTGCCAGCAGCTTGGTTTCTGGCGTGAGTTCACCCCTCCACTTT
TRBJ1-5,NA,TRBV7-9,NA,CASSPPGVGNQPQHF,TGTGCCAGCAGCCCTCCGGGTGTAGGAAATCAGCCCCAGCATTTT
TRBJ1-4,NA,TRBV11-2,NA,CASSPWRWDLANEKLFF,TGTGCCAGCAGCCCCTGGCGGTGGGATCTCGCTAATGAAAAACTGTTTTTT
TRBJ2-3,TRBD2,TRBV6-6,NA,CASTGGGTQYF,TGTGCCAGCACGGGGGGAGGGACGCAGTATTTT
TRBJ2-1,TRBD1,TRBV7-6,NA,CASSLDADRGYNEQFF,TGTGCCAGCAGCTTGGATGCGGACAGGGGCTACAATGAGCAGTTCTTC
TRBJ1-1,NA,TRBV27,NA,CASSSEGSTEAFF,TGTGCCAGCAGTTCCGAGGGGAGCACTGAAGCTTTCTTT
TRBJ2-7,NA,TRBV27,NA,CASSLFATYEQYF,TGTGCCAGCAGTTTATTTGCGACCTACGAGCAGTACTTC
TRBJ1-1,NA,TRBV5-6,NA,CASSFGGGNTEAFF,TGTGCCAGCAGCTTCGGTGGCGGGAACACTGAAGCTTTCTTT
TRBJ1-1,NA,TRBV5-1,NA,CASSFRGYTEAFF,TGCGCCAGCAGCTTTCGGGGCTACACTGAAGCTTTCTTT
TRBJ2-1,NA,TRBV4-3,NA,CASSQAATGYNEQFF,TGCGCCAGCAGCCAAGCGGCGACAGGCTACAATGAGCAGTTCTTC
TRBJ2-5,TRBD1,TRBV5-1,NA,CASSLGQVQGTQYF,TGCGCCAGCAGCCTCGGACAGGTCCAAGGGACCCAGTACTTC
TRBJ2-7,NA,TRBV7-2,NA,CASSLDFYEQYF,TGTGCCAGCAGCTTAGACTTCTACGAGCAGTACTTC
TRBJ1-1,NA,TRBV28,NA,CASSQGRGGTEAFF,TGTGCCAGCAGCCAAGGACGGGGGGGCACTGAAGCTTTCTTT
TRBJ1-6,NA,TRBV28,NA,CASSLQAINSPLHF,TGTGCCAGCAGTTTACAGGCCATTAATTCACCCCTCCACTTT
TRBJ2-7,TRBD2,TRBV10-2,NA,CASSPGTSGGDYEQYF,TGCGCCAGCAGCCCCGGGACTAGCGGGGGGGACTACGAGCAGTACTTC
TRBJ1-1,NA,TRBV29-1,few,CSVTSNTEAFF,TGCAGCGTTACGTCGAACACTGAAGCTTTCTTT
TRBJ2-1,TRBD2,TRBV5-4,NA,CASSFPLWREGLHEQFF,TGTGCCAGCAGCTTTCCGCTTTGGCGGGAGGGCCTGCATGAGCAGTTCTTC
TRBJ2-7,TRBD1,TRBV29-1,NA,CSALGQGSYEQYF,TGCAGCGCCCTCGGACAGGGCTCCTACGAGCAGTACTTC
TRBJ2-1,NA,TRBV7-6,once,CASSLTTENEQFF,TGTGCCAGCAGCTTAACGACAGAGAATGAGCAGTTCTTC
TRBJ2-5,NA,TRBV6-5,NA,CASSYTTGETETQYF,TGTGCCAGCAGTTACACCACCGGGGAAACAGAGACCCAGTACTTC
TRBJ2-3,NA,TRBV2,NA,CASSERDDRSQYF,TGTGCCAGCAGTGAAAGGGACGACCGATCGCAGTATTTT
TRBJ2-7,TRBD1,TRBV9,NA,CASSAGTVSYEQYF,TGTGCCAGCAGCGCAGGGACAGTCTCCTACGAGCAGTACTTC
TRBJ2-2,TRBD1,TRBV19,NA,CASSIPGTGDYSNTGELFF,TGTGCCAGTAGTATTCCCGGGACAGGGGATTATTCGAACACCGGGGAGCTGTTTTTT
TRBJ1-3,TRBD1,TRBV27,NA,CASSLSPGTGRNTIYF,TGTGCCAGCAGTTTATCGCCCGGGACAGGGCGGAACACCATATATTTT
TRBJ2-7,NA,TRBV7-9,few,CASSLGDYEQYF,TGTGCCAGCAGCTTAGGGGACTACGAGCAGTACTTC
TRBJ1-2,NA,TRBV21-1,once,CASSEDRSRYTF,TGTGCCAGCAGCGAGGACAGGAGTCGCTACACCTTC
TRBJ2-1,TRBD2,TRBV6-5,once,CASSYSDGGGRDEQFF,TGTGCCAGCAGTTACTCGGATGGGGGAGGGCGCGATGAGCAGTTCTTC
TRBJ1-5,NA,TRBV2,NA,CASSEIAGVVGNQPQHF,TGTGCCAGCAGTGAAATCGCGGGGGTAGTAGGCAATCAGCCCCAGCATTTT
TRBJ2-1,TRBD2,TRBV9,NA,CASSASGGLSYNEQFF,TGTGCCAGCAGCGCTAGCGGGGGCCTCTCCTACAATGAGCAGTTCTTC
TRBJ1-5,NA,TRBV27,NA,CASAPRQQNQPQHF,TGTGCCAGTGCCCCGAGACAGCAGAATCAGCCCCAGCATTTT
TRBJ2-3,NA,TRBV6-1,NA,CASSELAGAGTDTQYF,TGTGCCAGCAGTGAACTTGCAGGGGCCGGCACAGATACGCAGTATTTT
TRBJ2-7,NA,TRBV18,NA,CASSFSGGSYEQYF,TGTGCCAGCTCATTCAGTGGGGGGTCCTACGAGCAGTACTTC
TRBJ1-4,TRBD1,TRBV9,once,CASSVAARTGYDEKLFF,TGTGCCAGCAGCGTAGCTGCCCGGACAGGGTATGACGAAAAACTGTTTTTT
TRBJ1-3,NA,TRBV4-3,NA,CASSQSLAGYSGNTIYF,TGCGCCAGCAGCCAGTCCCTCGCGGGGTACTCTGGAAACACCATATATTTT
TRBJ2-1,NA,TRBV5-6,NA,CASSLERDSYNEQFF,TGTGCCAGCAGCTTGGAAAGGGACTCCTACAATGAGCAGTTCTTC
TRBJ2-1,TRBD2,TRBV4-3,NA,CASSQDAGGSYNEQFF,TGCGCCAGCAGCCAAGATGCGGGGGGTTCCTACAATGAGCAGTTCTTC
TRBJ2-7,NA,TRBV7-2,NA,CATRQELTYYEQYF,TGTGCCACTCGACAGGAACTAACGTACTACGAGCAGTACTTC
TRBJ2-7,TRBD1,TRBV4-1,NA,CASSQEPGQGFEQYF,TGCGCCAGCAGCCAAGAACCGGGACAGGGCTTCGAGCAGTACTTC
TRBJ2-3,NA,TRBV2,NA,CASSAGDTQYF,TGTGCCAGCAGTGCAGGAGATACGCAGTATTTT
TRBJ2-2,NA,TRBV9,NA,CASSVVGANTGELFF,TGTGCCAGCAGCGTAGTTGGGGCGAACACCGGGGAGCTGTTTTTT
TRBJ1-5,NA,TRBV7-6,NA,CASSLEAAGGDSNQPQHF,TGTGCCAGCAGCCTAGAGGCGGCAGGCGGGGATAGCAATCAGCCCCAGCATTTT
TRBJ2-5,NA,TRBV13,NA,CASSPRGSGGLQETQYF,TGTGCCAGCAGCCCCAGGGGGAGCGGGGGTCTCCAAGAGACCCAGTACTTC
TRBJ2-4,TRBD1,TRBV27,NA,CASSRQGVWDIQYF,TGTGCCAGCAGCAGACAGGGTGTTTGGGACATTCAGTACTTC
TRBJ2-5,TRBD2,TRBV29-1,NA,CSVEASGGYF,TGCAGCGTTGAGGCTAGCGGGGGGTACTTC
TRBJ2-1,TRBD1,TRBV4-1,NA,CASAKGTGVNNEQFF,TGCGCCAGCGCCAAGGGGACAGGGGTAAACAATGAGCAGTTCTTC
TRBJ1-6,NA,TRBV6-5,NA,CASSVDTVESPLHF,TGTGCCAGCAGCGTGGACACGGTAGAATCACCCCTCCACTTT
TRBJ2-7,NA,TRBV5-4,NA,CASSSGPEQYF,TGTGCCAGCAGCTCTGGGCCCGAGCAGTACTTC